This T cell receptor beta chain was obtained from a study of blood T cells in healthy people across ages. Alongside a J-beta primer mix, a sample-barcoded 5' primer served in a second PCR lasting about 7 to 11 cycles. Via MiXCR, TCRdb re-called the 5' RACE reads, giving one row per CDR3 protein. The sample has about 1,400,000 distinct CDR3 sequences; approximately 59% are singletons. CDR3 length: 16 amino acids. V lost 6 bases to trimming and J lost 7 bases, with 25 bases between them. The V gene's germline CDR1 is MNHEY and CDR2 SVGEGT. Sequenced material: blood. The TCR originated in a man between 18 and 29 years old in good health. The rearrangement uses TRBV6-2 or TRBV6-3 and TRBJ2-7, with D perhaps TRBD1 (7 bases). This chain's CDR3 is CASRAMTGRSYNEQYF. The CDR3 coding sequence is TGTGCCAGCAGGGCCATGACAGGGAGGTCGTACAATGAGCAGTACTTC.